Following are 10 T cell receptor beta chains from one sample sequenced in a study of PD-1 blockade in classical Hodgkin lymphoma. Exposure to brentuximab vedotin varied, and each patient had relapsed following autologous stem cell transplantation. Data came from immunoSEQ multiplex PCR; TCRdb stores just in-frame clones and leaves some out. The repertoire consists of around 28,000 clones, with 70% occurring once and the leading ten covering 20% to 30%. Here the sequenced sample was peripheral blood mononuclear cells (PBMCs), taken before the second cycle of nivolumab. Source of these receptors: a human donor with classical Hodgkin lymphoma.

This chain links TRBV9 with TRBJ1-1; D not certain. V was shortened by 0 bases and J by 5 bases, with 14 bases between the two germline ends. Germline CDR1 and CDR2: SGDLS and YYNGEE. The CDR3 runs to 15 residues. CDR3 sequence: CASSVDEGILTEAFF. Written as DNA, the CDR3 is TGTGCCAGCAGCGTAGATGAGGGAATTTTGACTGAAGCTTTCTTT.

The rearrangement joins TRBV29-1 to TRBJ1-1, with a weak D call TRBD1 (6 bases). The germline V gene encodes CDR1 SQVTM and CDR2 ANQGSEA. V lost 4 bases and J 4 bases, leaving 10 bases between the germline ends. This CDR3 has 12 residues. CDR3 residues: CSVGGLVTEAFF. The CDR3 bases are TGCAGCGTTGGGGGGCTAGTCACTGAAGCTTTCTTT.

V usage is TRBV4-3 and J usage is TRBJ2-5; D is unresolved. CDR1 and CDR2 (germline): LGHNA, YSLEER. The CDR3 has 14 residues. Between the trimmed V and J ends, which lost 0 bases and 4 bases, there was a span of 9 bases. CDR3 in amino acids: CASSQEAIGETQYF. CDR3 coding DNA: TGCGCCAGCAGCCAAGAGGCCATTGGAGAGACCCAGTACTTC.

The gene calls are TRBV29-1 and TRBJ1-2, with 7 bases identical to TRBD1. Per germline, CDR1 SQVTM and CDR2 ANQGSEA. V lost 4 bases, J lost 7 bases, and 0 bases stayed unmatched. This CDR3 is built from 10 residues. The chain's CDR3 is CSVGDSGYTF. Here the CDR3 DNA reads TGCAGCGTTGGGGACAGTGGCTACACCTTC.

V usage is TRBV4-3 and J usage is TRBJ2-4; D tentatively reads TRBD1 or TRBD2 (5 bases each). The CDR3 runs 14 residues. The V end was cut by 1 base, the J end by 6 bases, with 10 bases between. Germline assignment: CDR1 LGHNA and CDR2 YSLEER. CDR3 sequence reads: CASSQGIGTNIQYF. Written as DNA, the CDR3 is TGCGCCAGCAGCCAAGGGATAGGGACAAACATTCAGTACTTC.

This clone was seen only a few times. The V gene is TRBV29-1, the J gene TRBJ2-7, with 7 bases fitting TRBD2. Germline CDR1 reads SQVTM; CDR2 reads ANQGSEA. The CDR3 runs to 14 residues. V lost 2 bases to trimming and J lost 1 base; unmatched junction nucleotides: 5. This CDR3 is CSVEQASGSYEQYF. The CDR3 DNA sequence: TGCAGCGTTGAACAGGCTAGCGGATCCTACGAGCAGTACTTC.

The CDR3 DNA sequence: TGTGCCTGGAGCCATGCAGGGACGGATACGCAGTATTTT. It specifies CAWSHAGTDTQYF. The chain joins TRBV30 to TRBJ2-3; D tentatively fits TRBD1 or TRBD2 (5 bases each). Trimming stripped 3 bases from V and 6 bases from J, with 13 bases between. In germline, CDR1 is GTSNPN, CDR2 SVGIG (reference sequence). This CDR3 has 13 amino acids.

The gene calls are TRBV6-6 and TRBJ2-3; D ambiguous. The V gene lost 6 bases and the J gene lost 5 bases, with 12 bases spanning the gap. The CDR3 extends over 13 amino acids. The germline V gene encodes CDR1 MNHNY and CDR2 SVGAGI (reference sequence). The DNA for the CDR3 is TGTGCCAGCAGCCCATCCTTGATAGATACGCAGTATTTT. Its protein product is CASSPSLIDTQYF.

The chain employs TRBV29-1 and TRBJ2-5; D ambiguous. The CDR3 runs 11 residues. The ends were cut back, 4 bases at V and 5 bases at J, with 8 bases in the middle. The germline gives CDR1 SQVTM, CDR2 ANQGSEA. This CDR3 is CSVALLETQYF. The DNA of the CDR3 is TGCAGCGTTGCCCTTTTGGAGACCCAGTACTTC.

The chain has TRBV27 and TRBJ2-1; perhaps TRBD2 as D (5 bases). Germline loops: CDR1 MNHEY, CDR2 SMNVEV (reference sequence). The CDR3 has 15 residues. V was trimmed by 5 bases and J by 4 bases, leaving 15 bases between them. The CDR3 DNA reads as TGTGCCAGCAGTCACATACTACGGGGATACAATGAGCAGTTCTTC. Translation gives CASSHILRGYNEQFF.